This record covers a single T cell receptor (beta chain). The antigen remains undetermined. Per-sample yields of isolated PBMCs were at least 6.5 million. Each sample yielded at least 5 micrograms of PBMC total RNA. The CDR3 covers 16 residues. CDR1 and CDR2 (germline): SGHRS, YFSETQ. V lost 4 bases and J lost 2, with 18 bases in between. This sample stems from a study of blood T cells in healthy people across ages. Broader study findings: Donor CMV infection status was unknown, possibly confounding age-related changes in expanded clonotypes.

The authors ran a second PCR of 7 to 11 cycles using a sample-barcoded 5' primer and a J-beta primer mix. Tagging of each cDNA molecule was performed by a template-switch adaptor with 12 random nucleotides. TCRdb called the 5' RACE reads again in MiXCR, with one record for every CDR3 protein. The data hold about 730,000 distinct CDR3 sequences, with roughly two fifths observed a single time. The specimen sequenced was blood. V usage is TRBV5-1 and J usage is TRBJ2-5; D is possibly TRBD1 (6 bases). This clonotype was obtained from a woman aged 55-69 years in good health. Here the CDR3 reads CASSPGAGQIQETQYF. As DNA, the CDR3 is TGCGCCAGCAGCCCCGGGGCCGGACAGATACAAGAGACCCAGTACTTC.